The TCR beta chain under discussion was sequenced for a study of blood T cell repertoires in COVID-19. Study background: T cells, B-cell-depleted T cells, or PBMCs supplied cDNA or gDNA.

Authors' processing steps: Amplified reference gene primers provided the basis for estimating nucleated cell counts. TCRdb keeps only in-frame clones here, not all; method: immunoSEQ multiplex PCR. For V, J and clone size, that table is used; D and trimming come from the DNA. The sample has more than 110,000 clones, approximately 84% seen once. The V end was cut by 4 bases, the J end by 4 bases, with 12 bases between. Germline loops: CDR1 ENHRY, CDR2 SYGVKD. This CDR3 is built from 14 residues. The sample was peripheral blood. The chain recombines TRBV10-3 with TRBJ2-3; no clear D gene. The TCR was taken from a human donor in a cohort sampled during active COVID-19. In DNA form, the CDR3 reads TGTGCCATCAGTGTGGCCTCCTCCCCAGATACGCAGTATTTT. It encodes CAISVASSPDTQYF.